The clone carrying this T cell receptor (beta chain) showed up many times. A single record per CDR3 protein comes from TCRdb applying MiXCR to the PCR reads. The data show about 640,000 distinct CDR3 sequences, 20% seen once. The data belong to a study of molecular identifiers for immune sequencing clone quantification. Germline V gives CDR1 MNHNS, CDR2 SASEGT. V lost 7 bases, J lost 0 bases, and 16 bases lay in between. CDR3 length: 17 residues. The V call is TRBV6-1, the J call TRBJ2-6; D gene ambiguous. This receptor was taken from a human donor in good health. Some libraries in this study had Jurkat cell RNA spiked in. Sequencing used naive CD8+ T cells from blood, with Jurkat cell RNA spiked in. As for subset: FACS-sorted CD8+CD4-CCR7+CD45RA+ naive T cells. The CDR3 DNA follows: TGTGCCAGCACAAAGAGCCTGATAGGCTCTGGGGCCAACGTCCTGACTTTC. Translated: CASTKSLIGSGANVLTF.